The 14 T cell receptor beta chains presented below share a single source sample, sequenced in a study of cytomegalovirus exposure and HLA in healthy donors (dated 2017 in TCRdb). The receptor library was made with the immunoSEQ multiplex PCR assay. A mixture of 60 forward primers for TCR Vbeta segments and 13 reverse primers for TCR Jbeta segments was used in the multiplex PCR. TCRdb took this table from immuneACCESS and kept in-frame rearrangements with V and J called. Such tables lack part of the clones; where checked against another copy, unresolved V genes explain under half of the gap, and the rest is unexplained. The sample table lists over 150,000 clones, 60% to 80% of them with a count of one. In total, the top ten clones hold just under 3% of the sample. Input material: PBMCs. These receptor sequences come from a woman under 40 in good health and CMV-seronegative.

The gene calls are TRBV2 and TRBJ2-7, with 11 nucleotides matching TRBD2. The CDR3 has 14 amino acids. With 4 bases clipped from V and 6 bases from J, the junction kept 5 bases outside the gene matches. The germline gives CDR1 SNHLY, CDR2 FYNNEI. The DNA of the CDR3 is TGTGCCAGCAGTGTACTAGCGGGAGTACTCGAGCAGTACTTC. Protein: CASSVLAGVLEQYF.

The chain joins TRBV10-3 to TRBJ2-1; the D gene is possibly TRBD2 (5 bases). CDR1 and CDR2 (germline): ENHRY, SYGVKD. V was clipped by 11 bases and J by 5 bases, with 16 bases between them. This CDR3 region has 13 residues. The chain's CDR3 is CAVYKEVDNEQFF. CDR3 coding DNA: TGTGCCGTCTACAAGGAGGTTGACAATGAGCAGTTCTTC.

As regards this clone: Other DNA sequences in the same sample also yield this CDR3. The chain employs TRBV28 and TRBJ1-2; weak D call: TRBD1 (5 bases). V lost 6 bases and J lost 2, with 7 bases in between. CDR3 length: 12 residues. Per the germline V gene, CDR1 is MDHEN and CDR2 is SYDVKM. CDR3 coding DNA: TGTGCCAGCAGGCCAGGGAACTATGGCTACACCTTC. Protein product: CASRPGNYGYTF.

This clone was picked up one time. The chain joins TRBV29-1 to TRBJ2-4; 8 bases fit TRBD1. V shed 8 bases, J shed 6 bases, and the junction held 6 bases outside the gene matches. This CDR3 has 12 residues. From germline, CDR1 is SQVTM and CDR2 ANQGSEA. The CDR3 DNA reads TGCAGCTTCGGACAGGGTGGAAACATTCAGTACTTC. Protein product: CSFGQGGNIQYF.

This clone was detected only a few times. The chain couples TRBV6-5 to TRBJ2-7; D unresolved. The CDR3 extends over 15 amino acids. V dropped 5 bases and J dropped 3 bases, with 17 bases sitting between them. Germline-derived CDR1 and CDR2 are MNHEY and SVGAGI. Here the CDR3 DNA reads TGTGCCAGCAGTGCGAGCCGCCCTCCCGACTACGAGCAGTACTTC. Amino acid sequence: CASSASRPPDYEQYF.

This clone is a singleton in its sample. The chain uses TRBV4-2 and TRBJ2-7; 9 bases are a match to TRBD2. The trim removed 0 bases at V and 4 bases at J, leaving 10 bases unmatched. CDR1 LGHNA and CDR2 YNFKEQ come from the germline V gene. The CDR3 totals 17 residues. The CDR3 DNA follows: TGTGCCAGCAGCCAAGAATCGGGACTAGCTTCGGTATACGAGCAGTACTTC. Translating it yields CASSQESGLASVYEQYF.

This clone has only a few counts. This chain connects TRBV6-1 to TRBJ2-2, with TRBD1 identical over 11 bases. There are 15 residues in the CDR3. Looked up from germline, CDR1 is MNHNS and CDR2 is SASEGT. The V gene end was trimmed by 6 bases and the J gene end by 3 bases; junction bases not matched to a gene: 3. The chain's CDR3 is CASSWTGGDTGELFF. CDR3 nucleotide sequence: TGTGCCAGCAGCTGGACAGGGGGCGACACCGGGGAGCTGTTTTTT.

The chain is built from TRBV27 and TRBJ2-5; maybe TRBD1 (6 bases). Germline loops: CDR1 MNHEY, CDR2 SMNVEV (reference sequence). The V and J ends lost 5 bases and 5 bases respectively, with 18 bases between them. The CDR3 totals 15 residues. Written as DNA, the CDR3 is TGTGCCAGCAGTAATTGGGCAGGGGATCCGGAGACCCAGTACTTC. Translated: CASSNWAGDPETQYF.

V gene TRBV18 combines with J gene TRBJ2-7; 8 bases agree with TRBD1. CDR1 and CDR2 (germline): KGHSH, LQKENI. The CDR3 sequence is 14 residues long. Trimming cost V 6 bases and J 5 bases; bases outside gene matches: 9. The CDR3 loop is CASSPDRGTHEQYF. DNA for the CDR3: TGTGCCAGCTCTCCCGACAGGGGAACCCACGAGCAGTACTTC. The full variable domain, its missing parts supplied by reference TRBV18 and TRBJ2-7, is NAGVMQNPRHLVRRRGQEARLRCSPMKGHSHVYWYRQLPEEGLKFMVYLQKENIIDESGMPKERFSAEFPKEGPSILRIQQVVRGDSAAYFCASSPDRGTHEQYFGPGTRLTVT.

The chain combines TRBV7-8 with TRBJ2-1, with 7 bases that match TRBD2. V trimming: 5 bases; J trimming: 3 bases; junction bases outside the gene matches: 4. Germline CDR1 is SGHVS and CDR2 is FQNEAQ. This CDR3 has 14 amino acids. Written as DNA, the CDR3 is TGTGCCAGCAGCATTAGCGGGTACTACAATGAGCAGTTCTTC. Its translation is CASSISGYYNEQFF.

The chain couples TRBV19 to TRBJ2-3; TRBD2 agrees at 9 bases. CDR1 is LNHDA, CDR2 SQIVND, per germline (reference sequence). The CDR3 runs 16 residues. The V gene end was trimmed by 3 bases and the J gene end by 4 bases; junction bases not matched to a gene: 8. CDR3 DNA sequence: TGTGCCAGTAGTATTCTTGCGGGGGGGCCGGCAGATACGCAGTATTTT. Translating gives CASSILAGGPADTQYF.

The chain couples TRBV29-1 to TRBJ2-3; D perhaps matches TRBD2 (5 bases). The CDR3 contains 15 residues. Trimming shortened V by 1 base and J by 0 bases, and 11 bases separated the two germline ends. Germline CDR1 SQVTM, CDR2 ANQGSEA. The CDR3 is CSVEGVGGSTDTQYF. In DNA, the CDR3 is TGCAGCGTTGAAGGGGTCGGCGGGAGCACAGATACGCAGTATTTT.

The chain recombines TRBV5-1 with TRBJ1-4; D is undetermined. The V gene lost 1 base and the J gene lost 5 bases, with 6 bases spanning the gap. CDR1 and CDR2 (germline): SGHRS, YFSETQ. This CDR3 is 13 amino acids long. CDR3 amino acids: CASSLLENEKLFF. The CDR3 nucleotides read TGCGCCAGCAGCTTGTTAGAGAATGAAAAACTGTTTTTT.

This chain uses TRBV11-2 with TRBJ1-1; 7 bases are shared with TRBD1. The germline V gene has CDR1 SGHAT and CDR2 FQNNGV. With 4 bases clipped from V and 4 bases from J, the junction kept 6 bases outside the gene matches. The CDR3 contains 14 residues. CDR3 bases: TGTGCCAGCAGCTACAGGGGAGATAGCACTGAAGCTTTCTTT. This gives the protein CASSYRGDSTEAFF.